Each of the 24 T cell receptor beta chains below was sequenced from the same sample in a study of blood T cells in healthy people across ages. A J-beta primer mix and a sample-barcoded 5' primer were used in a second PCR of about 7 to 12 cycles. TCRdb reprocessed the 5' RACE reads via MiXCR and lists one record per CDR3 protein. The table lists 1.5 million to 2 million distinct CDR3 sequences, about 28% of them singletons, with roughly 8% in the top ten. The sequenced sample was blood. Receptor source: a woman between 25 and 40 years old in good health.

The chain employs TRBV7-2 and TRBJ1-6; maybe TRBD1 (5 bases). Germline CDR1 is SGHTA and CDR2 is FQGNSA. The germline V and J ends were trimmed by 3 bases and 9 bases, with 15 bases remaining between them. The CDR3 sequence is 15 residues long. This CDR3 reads CASSLRGVIGSPLHF. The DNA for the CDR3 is TGTGCCAGCAGCTTGCGGGGGGTAATTGGTTCACCCCTCCACTTT.

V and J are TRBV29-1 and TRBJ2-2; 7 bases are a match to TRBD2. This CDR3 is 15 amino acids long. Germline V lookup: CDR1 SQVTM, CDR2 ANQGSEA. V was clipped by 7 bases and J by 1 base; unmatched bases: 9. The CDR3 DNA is TGCAGCGCCAAGATTAGCGGGCAGAACACCGGGGAGCTGTTTTTT. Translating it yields CSAKISGQNTGELFF.

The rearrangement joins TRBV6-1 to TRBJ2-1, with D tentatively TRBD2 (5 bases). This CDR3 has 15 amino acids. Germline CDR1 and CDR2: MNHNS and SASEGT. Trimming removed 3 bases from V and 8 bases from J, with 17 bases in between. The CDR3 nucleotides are TGTGCCAGCAGTGAGTCCCCCGCTGCGAGGGATGAGCAGTTCTTC. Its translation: CASSESPAARDEQFF.

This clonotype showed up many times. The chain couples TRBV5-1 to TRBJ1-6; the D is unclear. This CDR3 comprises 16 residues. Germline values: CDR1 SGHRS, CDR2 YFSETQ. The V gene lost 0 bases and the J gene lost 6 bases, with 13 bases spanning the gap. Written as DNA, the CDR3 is TGCGCCAGCAGCTTGGAGGGTCGAGCCTCTAATTCACCCCTCCACTTT. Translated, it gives CASSLEGRASNSPLHF.

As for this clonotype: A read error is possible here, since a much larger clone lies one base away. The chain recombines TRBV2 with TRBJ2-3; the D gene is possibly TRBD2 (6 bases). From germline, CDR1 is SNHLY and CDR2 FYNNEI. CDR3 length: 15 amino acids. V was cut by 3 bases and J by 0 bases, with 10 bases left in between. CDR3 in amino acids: CASSDVAASTDTQYF. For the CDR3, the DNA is TGTGCCAGCAGTGACGTAGCGGCTAGCACAGATACGCAGTATTTT.

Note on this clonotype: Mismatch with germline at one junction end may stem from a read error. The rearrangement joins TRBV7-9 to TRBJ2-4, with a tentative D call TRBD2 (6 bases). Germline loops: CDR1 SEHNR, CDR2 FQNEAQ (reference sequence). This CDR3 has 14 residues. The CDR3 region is CASSPDTAGGIQYF. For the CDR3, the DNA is TGCGCCAGCAGCCCGGACACGGCCGGGGGCATTCAGTACTTC.

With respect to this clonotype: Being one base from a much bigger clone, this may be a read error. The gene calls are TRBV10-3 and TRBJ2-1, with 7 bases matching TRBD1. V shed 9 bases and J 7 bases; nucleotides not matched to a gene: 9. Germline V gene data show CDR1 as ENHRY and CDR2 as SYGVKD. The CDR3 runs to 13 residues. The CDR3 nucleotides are TGTGCCATTCGGCAGGGGGAATTAAATGAGCAGTTCTTC. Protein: CAIRQGELNEQFF.

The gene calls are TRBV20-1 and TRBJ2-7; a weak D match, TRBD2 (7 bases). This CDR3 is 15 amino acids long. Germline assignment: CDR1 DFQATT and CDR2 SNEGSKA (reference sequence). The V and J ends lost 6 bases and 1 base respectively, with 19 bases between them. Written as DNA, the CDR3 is TGCAGTGCCAGACCCACTGGGGGGGCATCCTACGAGCAGTACTTC. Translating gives CSARPTGGASYEQYF.

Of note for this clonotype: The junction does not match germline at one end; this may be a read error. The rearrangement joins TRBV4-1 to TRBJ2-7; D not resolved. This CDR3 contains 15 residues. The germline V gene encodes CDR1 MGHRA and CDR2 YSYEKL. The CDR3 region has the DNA TGCGCCGGCAGCCTACAGTGGGCGAGCTCCTACGAGCAGTACTTC. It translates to CAGSLQWASSYEQYF.

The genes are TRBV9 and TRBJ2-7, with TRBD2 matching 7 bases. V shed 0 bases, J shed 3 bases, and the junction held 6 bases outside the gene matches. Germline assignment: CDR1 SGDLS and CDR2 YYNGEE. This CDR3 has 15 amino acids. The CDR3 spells CASSVEGGSFYEQYF. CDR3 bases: TGTGCCAGCAGCGTAGAGGGAGGGTCGTTCTACGAGCAGTACTTC.

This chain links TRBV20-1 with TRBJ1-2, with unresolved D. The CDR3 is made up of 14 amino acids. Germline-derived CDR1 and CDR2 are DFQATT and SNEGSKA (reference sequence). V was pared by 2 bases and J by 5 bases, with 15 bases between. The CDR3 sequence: CSARPRQWEYGYTF. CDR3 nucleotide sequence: TGCAGTGCTAGACCCCGGCAGTGGGAATATGGCTACACCTTC.

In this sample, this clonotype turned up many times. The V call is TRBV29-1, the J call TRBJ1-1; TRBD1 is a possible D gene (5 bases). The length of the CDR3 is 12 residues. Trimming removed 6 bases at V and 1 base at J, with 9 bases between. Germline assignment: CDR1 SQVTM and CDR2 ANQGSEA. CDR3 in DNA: TGCAGCGTGGGACGGGGGAACACTGAAGCTTTCTTT. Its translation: CSVGRGNTEAFF.

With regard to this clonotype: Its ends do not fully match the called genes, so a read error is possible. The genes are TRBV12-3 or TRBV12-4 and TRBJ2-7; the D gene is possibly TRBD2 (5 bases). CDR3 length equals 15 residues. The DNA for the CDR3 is TGTGCCAACAGTTCGGGCAGCGGAGTATCCTACGAGCAGTACTTC. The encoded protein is CANSSGSGVSYEQYF.

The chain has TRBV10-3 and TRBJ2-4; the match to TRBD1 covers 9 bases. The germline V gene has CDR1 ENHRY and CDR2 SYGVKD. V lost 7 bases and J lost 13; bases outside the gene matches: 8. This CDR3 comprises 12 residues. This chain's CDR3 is CAIMRQGDYQYF. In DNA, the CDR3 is TGTGCCATCATGAGACAGGGGGACTACCAGTACTTC.

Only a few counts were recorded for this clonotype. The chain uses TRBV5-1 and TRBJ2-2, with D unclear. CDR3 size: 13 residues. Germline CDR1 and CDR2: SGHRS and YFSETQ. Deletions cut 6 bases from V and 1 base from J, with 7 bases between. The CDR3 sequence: CASTPQNTGELFF. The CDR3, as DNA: TGCGCCAGCACTCCGCAGAACACCGGGGAGCTGTTTTTT.

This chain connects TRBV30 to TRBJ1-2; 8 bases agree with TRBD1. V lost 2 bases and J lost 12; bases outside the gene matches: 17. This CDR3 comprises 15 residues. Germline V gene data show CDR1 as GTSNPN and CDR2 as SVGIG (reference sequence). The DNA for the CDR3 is TGTGCCTGGAGTACTGGACAGGGTGGTAACTATGACAACACCTTC. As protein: CAWSTGQGGNYDNTF.

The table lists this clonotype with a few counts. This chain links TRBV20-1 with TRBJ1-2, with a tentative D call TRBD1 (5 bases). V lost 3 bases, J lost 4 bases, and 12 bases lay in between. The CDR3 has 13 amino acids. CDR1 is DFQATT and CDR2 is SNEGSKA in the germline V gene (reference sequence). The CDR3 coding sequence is TGCAGTGCTAGGGGGGGGAACGGCTATGGCTACACCTTC. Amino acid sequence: CSARGGNGYGYTF.

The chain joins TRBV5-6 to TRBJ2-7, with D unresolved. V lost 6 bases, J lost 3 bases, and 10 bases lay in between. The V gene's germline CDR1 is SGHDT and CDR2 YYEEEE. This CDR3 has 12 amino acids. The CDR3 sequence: CASNYQSYEQYF. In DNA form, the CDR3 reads TGTGCCAGCAACTACCAGAGCTACGAGCAGTACTTC. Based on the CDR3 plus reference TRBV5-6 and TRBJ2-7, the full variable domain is DAGVTQSPTHLIKTRGQQVTLRCSPKSGHDTVSWYQQALGQGPQFIFQYYEEEERQRGNFPDRFSGHQFPNYSSELNVNALLLGDSALYLCASNYQSYEQYFGPGTRLTVT.

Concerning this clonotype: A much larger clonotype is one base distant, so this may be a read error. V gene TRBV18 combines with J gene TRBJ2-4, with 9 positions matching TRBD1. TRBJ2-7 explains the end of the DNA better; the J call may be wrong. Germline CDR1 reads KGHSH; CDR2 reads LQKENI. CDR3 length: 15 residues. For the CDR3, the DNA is TGTGCCAGCTCCCGCAGACAGGGGGGGACCTACGAGCAGTACTTC. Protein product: CASSRRQGGTYEQYF.

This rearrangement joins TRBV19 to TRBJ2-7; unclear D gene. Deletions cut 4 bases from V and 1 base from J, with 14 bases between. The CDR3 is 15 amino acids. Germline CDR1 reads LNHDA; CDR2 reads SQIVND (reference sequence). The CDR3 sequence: CASSKPDGTSYEQYF. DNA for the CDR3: TGTGCCAGTAGTAAACCCGATGGCACTTCCTACGAGCAGTACTTC.

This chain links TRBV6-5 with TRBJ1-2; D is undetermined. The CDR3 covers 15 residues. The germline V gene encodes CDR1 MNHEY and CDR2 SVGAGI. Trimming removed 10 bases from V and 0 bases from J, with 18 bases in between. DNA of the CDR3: TGTGCCACCATCCAATCCTCGGGTCCTAACTATGGCTACACCTTC. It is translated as CATIQSSGPNYGYTF.

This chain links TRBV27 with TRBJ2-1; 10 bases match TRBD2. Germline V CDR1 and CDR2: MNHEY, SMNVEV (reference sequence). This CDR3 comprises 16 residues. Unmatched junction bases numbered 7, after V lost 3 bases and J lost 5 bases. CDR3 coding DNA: TGTGCCAGCAGTTTGGGTTATAGCGGGGGGAACAATGAGCAGTTCTTC. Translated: CASSLGYSGGNNEQFF.

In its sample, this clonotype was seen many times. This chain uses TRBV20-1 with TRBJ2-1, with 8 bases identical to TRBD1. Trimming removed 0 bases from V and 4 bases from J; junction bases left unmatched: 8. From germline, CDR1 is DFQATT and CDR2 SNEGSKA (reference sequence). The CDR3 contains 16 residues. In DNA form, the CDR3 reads TGCAGTGCTAGAGATGCCGGGACAGGAGATTACAATGAGCAGTTCTTC. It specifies CSARDAGTGDYNEQFF.

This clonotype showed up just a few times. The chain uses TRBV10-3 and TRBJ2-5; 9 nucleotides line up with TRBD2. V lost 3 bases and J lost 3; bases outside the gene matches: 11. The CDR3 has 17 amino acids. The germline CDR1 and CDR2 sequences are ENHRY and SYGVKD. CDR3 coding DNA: TGTGCCATCAGTGACCCTACTACCTTAGCGGGAGAAGAGACCCAGTACTTC. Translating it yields CAISDPTTLAGEETQYF.